This TCR beta chain was profiled in a study of blood T cell repertoires in COVID-19. As for the study in general: COVID-19 samples, acute and convalescent, were from the United States, Italy and Spain.

Per the study methods: Estimation of nucleated cell counts was performed using reference gene primer amplification. The repertoire was sequenced with immunoSEQ multiplex PCR; TCRdb's copy has only in-frame clones and lacks some. That table supplies the V and J calls and clone size; D and trimming were determined from the DNA. The sample has about 250,000 clones; 70% to 85% are singletons. There are 14 residues in the CDR3. CDR1 SGHAT and CDR2 FQNNGV come from the germline V gene. V was cut by 1 base and J by 10 bases, with 11 bases left in between. This receptor was identified in a woman aged 40 to 50 with active or convalescent COVID-19. The genes are TRBV11-2 and TRBJ1-6, with a tentative D call TRBD1 (5 bases). The sequenced sample consisted of peripheral blood. The CDR3 spells CASSLGTHNSPLHF. CDR3 in DNA: TGTGCCAGCAGCTTAGGGACACACAACTCACCCCTCCACTTT. Based on the CDR3 plus reference TRBV11-2 and TRBJ1-6, the full variable domain is EAGVAQSPRYKIIEKRQSVAFWCNPISGHATLYWYQQILGQGPKLLIQFQNNGVVDDSQLPKDRFSAERLKGVDSTLKIQPAKLEDSAVYLCASSLGTHNSPLHFGNGTRLTVT.